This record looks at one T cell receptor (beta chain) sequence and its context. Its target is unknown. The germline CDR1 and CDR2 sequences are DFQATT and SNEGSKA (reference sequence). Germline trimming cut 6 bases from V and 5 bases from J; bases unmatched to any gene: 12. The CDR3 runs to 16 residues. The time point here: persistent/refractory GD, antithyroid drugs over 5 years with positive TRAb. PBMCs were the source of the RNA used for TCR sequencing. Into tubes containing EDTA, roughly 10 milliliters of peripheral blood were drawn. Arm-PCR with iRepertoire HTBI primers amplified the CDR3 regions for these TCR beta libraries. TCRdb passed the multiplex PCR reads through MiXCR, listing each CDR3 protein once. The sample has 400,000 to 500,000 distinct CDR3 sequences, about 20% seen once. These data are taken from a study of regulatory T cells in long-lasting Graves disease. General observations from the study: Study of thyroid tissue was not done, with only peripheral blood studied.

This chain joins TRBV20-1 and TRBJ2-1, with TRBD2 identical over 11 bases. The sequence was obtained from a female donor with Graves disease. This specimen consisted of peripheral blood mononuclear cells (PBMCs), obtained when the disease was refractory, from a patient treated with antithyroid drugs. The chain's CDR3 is CSAGGLAGKTHNEQFF. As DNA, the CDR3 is TGCAGTGCCGGTGGACTAGCGGGTAAAACCCACAATGAGCAGTTCTTC.